This entry is about one T cell receptor beta chain. Its antigen is not known. This specimen belongs to a study of T cell responses to AZD1222 COVID-19 vaccine. The assay was immunoSEQ multiplex PCR, and TCRdb's table has in-frame clones only and misses some. In the table there are approximately 200,000 clones, approximately 93% of which are singletons. Study outcomes and limitations: In a largely white British group with more females than males, clonal diversity was possibly underestimated. Increased Spike-specific TCR breadth and depth were observed after two AZD1222 doses.

The CDR3 runs 13 residues. The ends lost 7 bases at V and 4 bases at J; junction bases unmatched: 7. Germline CDR1 reads SQVTM; CDR2 reads ANQGSEA. Second doses were pooled across both intervals (about 4 or about 12 weeks). The chain carries TRBV29-1 and TRBJ1-2; 9 bases line up with TRBD1. The input for sequencing was peripheral blood, taken 28 days after the second AZD1222 dose. This clonotype originated in an adult who received the AZD1222 COVID-19 vaccine. The CDR3 nucleotides read TGCAGCGGAGACAGGGGGTCTGGCTATGGCTACACCTTC. Protein product: CSGDRGSGYGYTF. The full variable domain, with the rest looked up from reference TRBV29-1 and TRBJ1-2, is SAVISQKPSRDICQRGTSLTIQCQVDSQVTMMFWYRQQPGQSLTLIATANQGSEATYESGFVIDKFPISRPNLTFSTLTVSNMSPEDSSIYLCSGDRGSGYGYTFGSGTRLTVV.